This is a list of T cell receptor beta chains from one sample in a study of blood T cell repertoires in COVID-19. Method: immunoSEQ multiplex PCR; TCRdb's copy keeps in-frame clones and lacks some. Of hundreds of thousands of clones in the sample, roughly nine tenths were seen once. The sequencing input was PBMCs or T cells enriched from blood (not recorded which). These TCRs come from a woman between 45 and 60 years old in a cohort exposed to, infected with or recovered from COVID-19 (not recorded which). CDR3s include the opening cysteine and the closing phenylalanine or tryptophan. D genes are given only for firm matches. Clone size is shown for a subset of rows, as once, few, many or a class of expanded clone.

clone_size	j_call	d_call	v_call	cdr3_nt	cdr3_aa
once	TRBJ1-2	TRBD1	TRBV28	TGTGCCAGCCGGACAGGAAACTCTAACTATGGCTACACCTTC	CASRTGNSNYGYTF
.	TRBJ1-3	.	TRBV6-6	TGTGCCAGCAGTTCCAACTCTGGAAACACCATATATTTT	CASSSNSGNTIYF
.	TRBJ2-2	TRBD2	TRBV19	TGTGCCAGTATACCCAGCGGGGGGGCCGGGGAGCTGTTTTTT	CASIPSGGAGELFF
.	TRBJ1-5	.	TRBV6-1	TGTGCCAGCAGTGAGCGGGTGTATAGCAATCAGCCCCAGCATTTT	CASSERVYSNQPQHF
.	TRBJ1-1	.	TRBV5-1	TGCGCCAGCAGCTCGGGAGCGAACACTGAAGCTTTCTTT	CASSSGANTEAFF
once	TRBJ1-2	.	TRBV9	TGTGCCAGCAGCGTAGCGGCTGAGGGGGACGGCTACACCTTC	CASSVAAEGDGYTF
.	TRBJ2-2	TRBD2	TRBV5-1	TGCGCCAGCAGTGGGTTAACTAGCGGGCCCGGGGAGCTGTTTTTT	CASSGLTSGPGELFF
.	TRBJ2-4	TRBD2	TRBV3-1/TRBV3-2	TGTGCCAGCAGCCTTCGACTAGCGGGGGGGGTAGCCAAAAACATTCAGTACTTC	CASSLRLAGGVAKNIQYF
.	TRBJ1-2	TRBD1	TRBV3-1/TRBV3-2	TGTGCCAGCAGCCTGGGGACAGGGTCAAACTATGGCTACACCTTC	CASSLGTGSNYGYTF
.	TRBJ1-2	TRBD1	TRBV7-2	TGTGCCAGCAGCGCAGGGACAGCTAACTATGGCTACACCTTC	CASSAGTANYGYTF
.	TRBJ1-3	.	TRBV15	TGTGCCACCAGCCCCCGGGGAGGAGCTGGAAACACCATATATTTT	CATSPRGGAGNTIYF
.	TRBJ1-5	.	TRBV7-8	TGTGCCAGCAGCCGAGGCCAACCCGGGCAGCCCCAGCATTTT	CASSRGQPGQPQHF
.	TRBJ2-1	.	TRBV7-9	TGTGCCAGCAGCTTAGGCGCCAGAGGATCCTACAATGAGCAGTTCTTC	CASSLGARGSYNEQFF
.	TRBJ2-3	TRBD2	TRBV24-1	TGTGCCACCAGTGATTCCGGGACTAGCGGAGATACGCAGTATTTT	CATSDSGTSGDTQYF
.	TRBJ1-6	.	TRBV2	TGTGCCAGCATCCTACAGGGCGTCTATAATTCACCCCTCCACTTT	CASILQGVYNSPLHF
.	TRBJ1-3	.	TRBV5-1	TGCGCCAGCAGAAGAATGCTGGACAGCGAAAGCTCTGGAAACACCATATATTTT	CASRRMLDSESSGNTIYF
few	TRBJ1-2	TRBD1	TRBV5-1	TGCGCCAGCAGCTTGGAGTCGGACAGGGCCTATGGCTACACCTTC	CASSLESDRAYGYTF
.	TRBJ1-1	.	TRBV28	TGTGCCAGCAGTTTAGGGCGACTATCCCCTACCGGAAACACTGAAGCTTTCTTT	CASSLGRLSPTGNTEAFF
.	TRBJ2-3	TRBD2	TRBV10-3	TGTGCCATCTCCCTGCTAGCGGGGGGCCGTTTTACCACAGATACGCAGTATTTT	CAISLLAGGRFTTDTQYF
.	TRBJ1-1	.	TRBV2	TGTGCCAGCAGTAAAAATCTGGCGGTGAACACTGAAGCTTTCTTT	CASSKNLAVNTEAFF
.	TRBJ2-3	.	TRBV18	TGTGCCAGCTCGGTAGGGGTAGCAGATACGCAGTATTTT	CASSVGVADTQYF
few	TRBJ1-4	.	TRBV4-2	TGTGCCAGCAGCCCTTACGACAGTAATGAAAAACTGTTTTTT	CASSPYDSNEKLFF
once	TRBJ2-1	TRBD2	TRBV7-3	TGTGCCAGCAGCCGCGGCGGGGGGACCTACAATGAGCAGTTCTTC	CASSRGGGTYNEQFF
.	TRBJ2-5	.	TRBV3-1/TRBV3-2	TGTGCCGGCAGCCAACCCGTGCGTGTGGAGTGGTTTGTGGAGACCCAGTACTTC	CAGSQPVRVEWFVETQYF
.	TRBJ1-2	.	TRBV4-2	TGTGCCAGCAGCCAAGATGCGCGGGGGTTTGGTGGCTACACCTTC	CASSQDARGFGGYTF
.	TRBJ2-1	.	TRBV4-2	TGTGCCAGCAGCCACGCTGACCCTAGCTCCTACAATGAGCAGTTCTTC	CASSHADPSSYNEQFF
.	TRBJ2-7	.	TRBV5-4	TGTGCCAGCAGCTTAAGAGAGACCTACGAGCAGTACTTC	CASSLRETYEQYF
.	TRBJ2-7	TRBD2	TRBV11-2	TGTGCCAGCAAGCTAGCGGGGGGGTTCGGAGCGGGCGAGCAGTACTTC	CASKLAGGFGAGEQYF
.	TRBJ1-6	.	TRBV19	TGTGCCAGTAGTCTTAGACAGAGTAATTCACCCCTCCACTTT	CASSLRQSNSPLHF
.	TRBJ2-1	TRBD1	TRBV14	TGTGCCAGCAGCCGCGGACAGGGGATTGGGCAGTTCTTC	CASSRGQGIGQFF
once	TRBJ1-5	TRBD1	TRBV28	TGTGCCAGCAGTTCCTATCCCACGACAGGGCTGGGTCAGCCCCAGCATTTT	CASSSYPTTGLGQPQHF
many	TRBJ1-6	.	TRBV10-3	TGTGCCATCAGTGAGAGGGAGCTTGGTTCACCCCTCCACTTT	CAISERELGSPLHF
.	TRBJ2-3	.	TRBV18	TGTGCCAGCTCATTTGGACTCCCAGGCACAGATACGCAGTATTTT	CASSFGLPGTDTQYF
.	TRBJ1-5	.	TRBV24-1	TGTGCCACCAGTGAGGGAGGGTTCAATCAGCCCCAGCATTTT	CATSEGGFNQPQHF
.	TRBJ2-2	TRBD2	TRBV15	TGTGCCACCAGCAAGCCGGGGACTAGTGGTTCTGGGGAGCTGTTTTTT	CATSKPGTSGSGELFF
.	TRBJ1-5	TRBD1	TRBV7-2	TGTGCCAGCAGCTGGAACGGACAGGGAAGTAGTCAGCCCCAGCATTTT	CASSWNGQGSSQPQHF
.	TRBJ1-1	.	TRBV27	TGTGCCAGCAGTTTTGAGCGGGGGGCTGGCACTGAAGCTTTCTTT	CASSFERGAGTEAFF
.	TRBJ1-2	TRBD1	TRBV9	TGTGCCAGCAGAGGACAGGGCGACTATGGCTACACCTTC	CASRGQGDYGYTF
.	TRBJ1-6	TRBD1	TRBV15	TGTGCCACCAGCAGGGACAGGCTCAACTCACCCCTCCACTTT	CATSRDRLNSPLHF
.	TRBJ2-2	TRBD1	TRBV2	TGTGCCAGCAGTCCCAGGACAGGGGGAACCGGGGAGCTGTTTTTT	CASSPRTGGTGELFF
.	TRBJ1-1	TRBD1	TRBV7-9	TGTGCCAGCAGCTTAGAGGGGACAGGAGCTTTCTTT	CASSLEGTGAFF
once	TRBJ1-1	.	TRBV3-1/TRBV3-2	TGTGCCAGCAGCCAAAGACAGGTTCCGACTGAAGCTTTCTTT	CASSQRQVPTEAFF
.	TRBJ1-2	.	TRBV7-9	TGTGCCAGCAGCTCAACCTGGGCGCCGGAGGCTGGAGGCTACACCTTC	CASSSTWAPEAGGYTF
once	TRBJ1-2	.	TRBV28	TGTGCCAGCAGTTTAGGGGCAGGGCATTATGGCTACACCTTC	CASSLGAGHYGYTF
.	TRBJ1-1	.	TRBV7-9	TGTGCCAGCAGCATAATTACAGCGAACACTGAAGCTTTCTTT	CASSIITANTEAFF
.	TRBJ2-1	.	TRBV19	TGTGCCACCAAGTCTCAGGCGGGGAATGACATTACCCCCTACAATGAGCAGTTCTTC	CATKSQAGNDITPYNEQFF
few	TRBJ1-2	TRBD1	TRBV27	TGTGCCAGCAGTTCCAGGACAGGGCCGCAGCGTACCCTCTATGGCTACACCTTC	CASSSRTGPQRTLYGYTF
.	TRBJ2-5	.	TRBV4-1	TGCGCCAGCAGCCCTACCGGGACTCTGAAAGAGACCCAGTACTTC	CASSPTGTLKETQYF
.	TRBJ2-3	TRBD1	TRBV4-2	TGTGCCAGCAGCCAAGCCGGGACAGGGAGGGCAGATACGCAGTATTTT	CASSQAGTGRADTQYF